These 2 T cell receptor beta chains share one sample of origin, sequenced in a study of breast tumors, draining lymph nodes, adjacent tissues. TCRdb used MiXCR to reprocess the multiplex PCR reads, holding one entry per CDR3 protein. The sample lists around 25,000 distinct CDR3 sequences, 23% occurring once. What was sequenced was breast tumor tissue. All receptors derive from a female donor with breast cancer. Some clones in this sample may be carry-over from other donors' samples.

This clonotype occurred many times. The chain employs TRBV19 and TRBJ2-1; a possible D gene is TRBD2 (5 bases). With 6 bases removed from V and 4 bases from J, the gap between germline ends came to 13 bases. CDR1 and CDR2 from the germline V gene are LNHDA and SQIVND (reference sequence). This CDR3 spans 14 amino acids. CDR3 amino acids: CASSGPGYYNEQFF. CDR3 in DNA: TGTGCCAGTAGCGGCCCGGGATATTACAATGAGCAGTTCTTC.

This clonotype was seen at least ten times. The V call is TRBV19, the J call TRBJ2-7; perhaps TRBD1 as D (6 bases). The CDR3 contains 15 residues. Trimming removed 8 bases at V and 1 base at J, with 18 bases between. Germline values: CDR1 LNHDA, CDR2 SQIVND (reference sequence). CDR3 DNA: TGTGCCAGTGCCAGGGGCTGGGATGGGTCCTACGAGCAGTACTTC. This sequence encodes CASARGWDGSYEQYF.